What follows is one TCR beta chain and its context. Its target is not known. The germline V gene encodes CDR1 PRHDT and CDR2 FYEKMQ (reference sequence). The CDR3 consists of 13 residues. V was cut by 2 bases and J by 5 bases, with 6 bases left in between. This sample stems from a study of cytomegalovirus exposure and HLA in healthy donors. Study in general: As an earlier analysis found, around 190 million T cells yielded fewer than 130 million unique TCR beta sequences. Findings and caveats of the study: With later analysis, a missense DCLRE1C variant became linked to TCR beta V- and J-gene trimming.

PCR amplification relied on 60 Vbeta primers (plus 13 Jbeta primers). The data were produced by immunoSEQ multiplex PCR, yet TCRdb's version contains in-frame clones alone and is incomplete. The table has roughly 150,000 clones, more than 60% seen once; the top ten hold 10% to 12%. V gene TRBV13 combines with J gene TRBJ2-2, with a weak D call TRBD2 (5 bases). Material: PBMCs. The receptor was isolated from a man aged 18 to 29 in good health and CMV-seropositive. Here the CDR3 reads CASSLRGTGELFF. In DNA form, the CDR3 reads TGTGCCAGCAGCTTACGAGGGACCGGGGAGCTGTTTTTT. Together with reference TRBV13 and TRBJ2-2, the CDR3 gives the full variable domain: AAGVIQSPRHLIKEKRETATLKCYPIPRHDTVYWYQQGPGQDPQFLISFYEKMQSDKGSIPDRFSAQQFSDYHSELNMSSLELGDSALYFCASSLRGTGELFFGEGSRLTVL.